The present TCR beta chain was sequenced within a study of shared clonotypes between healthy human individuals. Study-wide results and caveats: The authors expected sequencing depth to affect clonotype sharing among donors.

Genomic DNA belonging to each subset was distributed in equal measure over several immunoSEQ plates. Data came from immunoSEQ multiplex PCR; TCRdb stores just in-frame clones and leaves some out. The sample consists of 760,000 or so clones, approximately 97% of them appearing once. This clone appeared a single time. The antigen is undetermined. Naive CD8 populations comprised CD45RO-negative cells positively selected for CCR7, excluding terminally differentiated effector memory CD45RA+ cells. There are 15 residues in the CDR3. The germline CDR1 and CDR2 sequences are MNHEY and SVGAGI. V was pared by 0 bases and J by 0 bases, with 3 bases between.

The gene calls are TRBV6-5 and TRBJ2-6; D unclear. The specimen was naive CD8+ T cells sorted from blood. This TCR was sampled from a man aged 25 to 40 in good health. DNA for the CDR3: TGTGCCAGCAGTTACTCGGGCTCTGGGGCCAACGTCCTGACTTTC. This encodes CASSYSGSGANVLTF.